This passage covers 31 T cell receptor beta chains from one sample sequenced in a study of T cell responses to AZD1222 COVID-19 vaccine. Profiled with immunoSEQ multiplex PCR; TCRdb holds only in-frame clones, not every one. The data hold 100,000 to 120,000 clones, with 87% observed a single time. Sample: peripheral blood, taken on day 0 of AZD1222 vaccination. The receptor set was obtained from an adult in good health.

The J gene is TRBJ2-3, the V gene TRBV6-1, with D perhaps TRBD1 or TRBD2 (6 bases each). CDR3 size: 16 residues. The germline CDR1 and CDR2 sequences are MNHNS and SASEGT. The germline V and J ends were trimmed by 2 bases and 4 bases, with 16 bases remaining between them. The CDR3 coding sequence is TGTGCCAGCAGTGAACCCGGGGGCGCCAGGGCAGATACGCAGTATTTT. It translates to CASSEPGGARADTQYF.

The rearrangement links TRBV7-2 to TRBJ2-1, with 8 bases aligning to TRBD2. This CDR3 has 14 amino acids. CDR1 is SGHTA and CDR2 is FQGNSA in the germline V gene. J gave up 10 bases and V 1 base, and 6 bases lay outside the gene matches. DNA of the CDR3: TGTGCCAGCAGCTTAGTAGCGGGAAGGTGGGAGCAGTTCTTC. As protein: CASSLVAGRWEQFF.

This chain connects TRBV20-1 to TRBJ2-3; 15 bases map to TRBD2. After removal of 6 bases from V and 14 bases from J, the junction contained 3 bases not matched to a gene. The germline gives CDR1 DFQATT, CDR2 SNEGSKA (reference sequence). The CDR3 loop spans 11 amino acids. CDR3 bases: TGCAGTGCAGGGACTAGCGGGGGGTTGTATTTT. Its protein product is CSAGTSGGLYF.

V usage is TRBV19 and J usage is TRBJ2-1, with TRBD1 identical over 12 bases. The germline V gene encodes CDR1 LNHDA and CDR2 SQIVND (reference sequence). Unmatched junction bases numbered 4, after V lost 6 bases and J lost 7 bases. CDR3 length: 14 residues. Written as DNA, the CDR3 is TGTGCCAGTAGGGGACAGGGGGCGCAGAATGAGCAGTTCTTC. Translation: CASRGQGAQNEQFF.

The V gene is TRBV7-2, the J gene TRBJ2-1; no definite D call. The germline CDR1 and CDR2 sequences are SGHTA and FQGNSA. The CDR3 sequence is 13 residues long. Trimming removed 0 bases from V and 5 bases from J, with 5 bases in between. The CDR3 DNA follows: TGTGCCAGCAGCTTAGCCCGAAACAATGAGCAGTTCTTC. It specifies CASSLARNNEQFF.

The CDR3 region has the DNA TGTGCCAGCAGCGCGTCCCTGGGGGCTGAAAAACTGTTTTTT. Its protein is CASSASLGAEKLFF. The rearrangement uses TRBV9 and TRBJ1-4, with a tentative D call TRBD1 (6 bases). This CDR3 has 14 amino acids. Trimming took off 3 bases at V and 7 bases at J, with 13 bases between the two ends. CDR1 and CDR2 from the germline V gene are SGDLS and YYNGEE.

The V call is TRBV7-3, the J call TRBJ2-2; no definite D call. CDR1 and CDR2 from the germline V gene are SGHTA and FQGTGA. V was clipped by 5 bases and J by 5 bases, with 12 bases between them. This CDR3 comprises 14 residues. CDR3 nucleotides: TGTGCCAGCAGCCAACTTCAGAGTACCGGGGAGCTGTTTTTT. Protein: CASSQLQSTGELFF.

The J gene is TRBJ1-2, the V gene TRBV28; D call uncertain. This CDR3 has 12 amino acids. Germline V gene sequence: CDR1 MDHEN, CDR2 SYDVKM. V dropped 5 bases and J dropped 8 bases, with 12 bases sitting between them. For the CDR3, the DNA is TGTGCCAGCAGTACCCGGACTAGCGGCTACACCTTC. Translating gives CASSTRTSGYTF.

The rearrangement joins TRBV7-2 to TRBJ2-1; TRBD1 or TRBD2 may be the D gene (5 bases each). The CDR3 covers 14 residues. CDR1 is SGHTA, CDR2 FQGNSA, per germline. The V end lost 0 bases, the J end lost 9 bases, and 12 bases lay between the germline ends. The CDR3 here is CASSLAGVRGEQFF. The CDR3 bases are TGTGCCAGCAGCTTAGCGGGAGTAAGGGGTGAGCAGTTCTTC.

The CDR3 nucleotides are TGTGCCAGCAGCCAAGATGGGGACTCCTACAATGAGCAGTTCTTC. It codes for CASSQDGDSYNEQFF. V usage is TRBV4-2 and J usage is TRBJ2-1, with D unresolved. CDR3 length equals 15 residues. V shed 0 bases and J shed 0 bases, with 6 bases lying between them. Germline CDR1 reads LGHNA; CDR2 reads YNFKEQ.

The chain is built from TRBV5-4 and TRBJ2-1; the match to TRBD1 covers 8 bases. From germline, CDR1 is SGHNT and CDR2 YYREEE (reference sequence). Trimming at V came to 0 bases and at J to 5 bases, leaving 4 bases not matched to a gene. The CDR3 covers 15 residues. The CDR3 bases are TGTGCCAGCAGCTTGGGCCAGGGGGCGGACAATGAGCAGTTCTTC. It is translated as CASSLGQGADNEQFF.

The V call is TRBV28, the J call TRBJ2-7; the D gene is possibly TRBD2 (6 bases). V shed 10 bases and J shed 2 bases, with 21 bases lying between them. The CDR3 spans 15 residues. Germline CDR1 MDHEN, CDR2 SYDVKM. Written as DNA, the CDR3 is TGTGCCACCTCGGGCCGGGACTCCTTACCCTACGAGCAGTACTTC. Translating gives CATSGRDSLPYEQYF.

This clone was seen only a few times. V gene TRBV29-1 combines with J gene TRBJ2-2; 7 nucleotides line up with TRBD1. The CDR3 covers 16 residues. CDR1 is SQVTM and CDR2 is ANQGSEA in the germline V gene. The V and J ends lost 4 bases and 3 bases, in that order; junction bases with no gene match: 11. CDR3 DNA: TGCAGCGTTGCTATGAGGGGGCAACTGGACACCGGGGAGCTGTTTTTT. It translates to CSVAMRGQLDTGELFF.

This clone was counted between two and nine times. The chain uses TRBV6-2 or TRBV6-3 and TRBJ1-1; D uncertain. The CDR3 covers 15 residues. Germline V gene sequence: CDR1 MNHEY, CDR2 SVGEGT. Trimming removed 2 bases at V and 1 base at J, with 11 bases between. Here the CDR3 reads CASSYKSWGNTEAFF. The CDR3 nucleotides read TGTGCCAGCAGTTACAAATCCTGGGGGAACACTGAAGCTTTCTTT.

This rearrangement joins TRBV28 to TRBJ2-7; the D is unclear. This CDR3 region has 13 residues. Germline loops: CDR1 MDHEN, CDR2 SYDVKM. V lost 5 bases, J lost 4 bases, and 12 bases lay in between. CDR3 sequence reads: CASSQSYSYEQYF. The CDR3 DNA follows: TGTGCCAGCAGTCAAAGCTACAGTTACGAGCAGTACTTC.

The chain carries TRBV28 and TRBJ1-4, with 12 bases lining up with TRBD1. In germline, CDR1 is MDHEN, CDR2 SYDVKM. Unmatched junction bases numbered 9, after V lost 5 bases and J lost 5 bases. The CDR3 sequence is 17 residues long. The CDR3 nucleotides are TGTGCCAGCAGTGATCCGGGACAGGGGGCCCCGAATGAAAAACTGTTTTTT. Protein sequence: CASSDPGQGAPNEKLFF.

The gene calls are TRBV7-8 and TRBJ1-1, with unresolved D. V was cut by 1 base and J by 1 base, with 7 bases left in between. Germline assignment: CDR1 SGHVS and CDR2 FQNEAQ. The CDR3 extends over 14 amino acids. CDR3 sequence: CASSLVVGNTEAFF. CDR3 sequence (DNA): TGTGCCAGCAGCTTAGTCGTTGGGAACACTGAAGCTTTCTTT. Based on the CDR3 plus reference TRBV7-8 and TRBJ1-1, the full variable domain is GAGVSQSPRYKVAKRGQDVALRCDPISGHVSLFWYQQALGQGPEFLTYFQNEAQLDKSGLPSDRFFAERPEGSVSTLKIQRTQQEDSAVYLCASSLVVGNTEAFFGQGTRLTVV.

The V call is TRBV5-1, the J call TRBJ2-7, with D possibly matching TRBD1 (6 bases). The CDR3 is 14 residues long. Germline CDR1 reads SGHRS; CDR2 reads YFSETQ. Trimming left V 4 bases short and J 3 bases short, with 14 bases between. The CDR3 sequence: CASSDGGGYYEQYF. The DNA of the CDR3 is TGCGCCAGCAGCGATGGGGGCGGTTACTACGAGCAGTACTTC.

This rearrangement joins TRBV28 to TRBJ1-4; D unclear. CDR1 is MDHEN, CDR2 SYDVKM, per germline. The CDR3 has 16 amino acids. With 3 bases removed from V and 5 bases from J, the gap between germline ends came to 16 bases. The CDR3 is CASSFYGGASNEKLFF. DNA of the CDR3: TGTGCCAGCAGTTTCTACGGTGGAGCCTCGAATGAAAAACTGTTTTTT.

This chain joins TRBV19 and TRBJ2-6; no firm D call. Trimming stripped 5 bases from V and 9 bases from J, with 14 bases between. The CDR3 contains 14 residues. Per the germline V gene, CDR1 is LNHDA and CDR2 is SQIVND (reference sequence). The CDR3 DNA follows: TGTGCCAGTAGTCCCCGGAGTAGTTACAACGTCCTGACTTTC. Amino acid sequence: CASSPRSSYNVLTF.

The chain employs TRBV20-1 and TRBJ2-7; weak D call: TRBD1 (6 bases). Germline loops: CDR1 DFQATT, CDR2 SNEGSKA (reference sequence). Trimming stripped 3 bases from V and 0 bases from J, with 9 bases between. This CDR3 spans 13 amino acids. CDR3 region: CSASDRSSYEQYF. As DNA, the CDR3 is TGCAGTGCTAGTGACAGGAGCTCCTACGAGCAGTACTTC.

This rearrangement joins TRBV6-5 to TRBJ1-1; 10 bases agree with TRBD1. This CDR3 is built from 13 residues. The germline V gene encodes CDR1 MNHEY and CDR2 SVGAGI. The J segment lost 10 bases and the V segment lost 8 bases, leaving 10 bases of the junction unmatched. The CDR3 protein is CASDDRGQLRAFF. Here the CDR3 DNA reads TGTGCCAGCGACGACAGGGGGCAGCTTAGAGCTTTCTTT.

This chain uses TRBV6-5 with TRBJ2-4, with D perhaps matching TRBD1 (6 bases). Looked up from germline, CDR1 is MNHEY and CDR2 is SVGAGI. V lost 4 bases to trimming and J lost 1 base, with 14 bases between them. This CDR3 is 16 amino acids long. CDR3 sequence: CASSSTGQVAKNIQYF. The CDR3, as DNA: TGTGCCAGCAGTTCCACAGGGCAGGTGGCCAAAAACATTCAGTACTTC.

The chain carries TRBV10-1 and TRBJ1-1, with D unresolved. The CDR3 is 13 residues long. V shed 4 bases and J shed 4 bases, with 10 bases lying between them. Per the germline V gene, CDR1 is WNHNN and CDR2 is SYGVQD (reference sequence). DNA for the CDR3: TGCGCCAGCAGTGTACGGGGTCCCACTGAAGCTTTCTTT. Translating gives CASSVRGPTEAFF.

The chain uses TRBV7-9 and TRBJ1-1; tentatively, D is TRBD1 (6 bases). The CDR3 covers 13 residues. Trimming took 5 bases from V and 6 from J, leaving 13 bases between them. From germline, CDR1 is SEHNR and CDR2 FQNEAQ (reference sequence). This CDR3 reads CASSDRKGAEAFF. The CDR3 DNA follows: TGTGCCAGCAGCGACAGGAAAGGGGCTGAAGCTTTCTTT.

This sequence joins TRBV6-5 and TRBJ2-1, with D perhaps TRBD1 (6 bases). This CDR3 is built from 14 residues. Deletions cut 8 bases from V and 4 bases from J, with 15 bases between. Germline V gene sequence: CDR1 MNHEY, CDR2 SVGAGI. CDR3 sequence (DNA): TGTGCCAGCCGACAGGAAACGGGGTACAATGAGCAGTTCTTC. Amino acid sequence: CASRQETGYNEQFF.

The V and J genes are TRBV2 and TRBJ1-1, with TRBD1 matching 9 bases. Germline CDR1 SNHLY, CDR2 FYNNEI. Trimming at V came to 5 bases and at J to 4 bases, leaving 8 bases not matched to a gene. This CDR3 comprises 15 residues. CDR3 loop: CASSPTRQGGTEAFF. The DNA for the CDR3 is TGTGCCAGCAGTCCTACCCGACAGGGGGGCACTGAAGCTTTCTTT.

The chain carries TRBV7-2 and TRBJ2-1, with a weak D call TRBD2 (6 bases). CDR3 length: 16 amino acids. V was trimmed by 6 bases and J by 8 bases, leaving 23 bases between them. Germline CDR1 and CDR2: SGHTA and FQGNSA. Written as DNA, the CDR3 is TGTGCCAGCAGACAAATCCCGGGACTCCCGGGCGATGAGCAGTTCTTC. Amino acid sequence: CASRQIPGLPGDEQFF.

The CDR3 loop is CASRSGTGVTGELFF. CDR3 DNA: TGTGCCAGCAGATCCGGGACAGGGGTCACCGGGGAGCTGTTTTTT. This chain connects TRBV11-2 to TRBJ2-2, with TRBD1 matching 10 bases. The CDR3 covers 15 residues. CDR1 is SGHAT and CDR2 is FQNNGV in the germline V gene. J was trimmed by 4 bases and V by 6 bases; bases with no gene match: 5.

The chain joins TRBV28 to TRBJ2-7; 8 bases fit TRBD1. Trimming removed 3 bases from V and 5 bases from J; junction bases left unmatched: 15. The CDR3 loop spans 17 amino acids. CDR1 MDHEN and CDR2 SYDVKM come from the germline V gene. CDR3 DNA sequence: TGTGCCAGCAGTTTTACCCTCCCCGGGACAGGAGGGGACGAGCAGTACTTC. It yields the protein CASSFTLPGTGGDEQYF.

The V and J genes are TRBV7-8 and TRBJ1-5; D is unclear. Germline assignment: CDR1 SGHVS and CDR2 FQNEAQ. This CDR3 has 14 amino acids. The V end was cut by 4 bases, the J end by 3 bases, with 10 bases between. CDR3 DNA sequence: TGTGCCAGCAGCTCTCAGACTTACAATCAGCCCCAGCATTTT. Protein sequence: CASSSQTYNQPQHF.